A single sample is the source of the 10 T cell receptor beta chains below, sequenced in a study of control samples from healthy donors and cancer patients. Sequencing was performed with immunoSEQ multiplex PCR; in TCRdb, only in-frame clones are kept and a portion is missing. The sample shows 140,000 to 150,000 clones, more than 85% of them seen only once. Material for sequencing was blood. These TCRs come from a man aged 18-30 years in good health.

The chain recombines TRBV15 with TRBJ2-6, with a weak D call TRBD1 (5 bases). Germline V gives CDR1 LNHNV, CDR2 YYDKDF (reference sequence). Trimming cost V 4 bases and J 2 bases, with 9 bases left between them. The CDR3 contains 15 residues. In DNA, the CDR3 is TGTGCCACCAGCAAAAGGGGCCCTGGGGCCAACGTCCTGACTTTC. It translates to CATSKRGPGANVLTF.

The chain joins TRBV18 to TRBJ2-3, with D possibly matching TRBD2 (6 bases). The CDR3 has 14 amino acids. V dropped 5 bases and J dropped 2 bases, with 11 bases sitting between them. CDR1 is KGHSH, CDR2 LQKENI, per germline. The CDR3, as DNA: TGTGCCAGCTCAGGTACTAGCCACACAGATACGCAGTATTTT. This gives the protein CASSGTSHTDTQYF.

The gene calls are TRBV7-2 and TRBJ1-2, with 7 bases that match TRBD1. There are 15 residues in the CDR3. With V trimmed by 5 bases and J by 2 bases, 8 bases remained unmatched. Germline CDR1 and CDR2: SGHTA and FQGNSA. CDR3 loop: CASSARQGENYGYTF. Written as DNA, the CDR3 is TGTGCCAGCAGCGCCCGACAGGGAGAGAACTATGGCTACACCTTC.

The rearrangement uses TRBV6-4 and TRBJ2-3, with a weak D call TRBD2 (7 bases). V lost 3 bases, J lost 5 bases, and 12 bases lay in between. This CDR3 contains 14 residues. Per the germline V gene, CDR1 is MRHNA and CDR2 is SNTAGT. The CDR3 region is CASSEAGEGDTQYF. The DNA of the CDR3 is TGTGCCAGCAGTGAAGCAGGGGAGGGAGATACGCAGTATTTT.

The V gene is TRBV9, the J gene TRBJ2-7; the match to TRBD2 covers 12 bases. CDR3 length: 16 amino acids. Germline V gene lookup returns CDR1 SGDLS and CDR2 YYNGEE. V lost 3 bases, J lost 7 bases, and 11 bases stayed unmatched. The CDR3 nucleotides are TGTGCCAGCAGCGCCGGGGGGGGTCTAGCGGGAGGGGAGCAGTACTTC. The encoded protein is CASSAGGGLAGGEQYF.

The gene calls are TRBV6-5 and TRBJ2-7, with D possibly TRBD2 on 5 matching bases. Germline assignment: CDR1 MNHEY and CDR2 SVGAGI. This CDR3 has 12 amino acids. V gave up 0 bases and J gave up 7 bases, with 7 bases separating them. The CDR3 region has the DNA TGTGCCAGCAGTTACTCGGGCGGGGAGCAGTACTTC. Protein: CASSYSGGEQYF.

The CDR3: CASSLVSGETYEQYF. The CDR3 DNA reads as TGTGCCAGCAGCTTAGTAAGTGGGGAGACCTACGAGCAGTACTTC. The chain combines TRBV7-2 with TRBJ2-7; perhaps TRBD2 as D (5 bases). V was trimmed by 1 base and J by 2 bases, leaving 12 bases between them. CDR1 and CDR2 (germline): SGHTA, FQGNSA. This CDR3 contains 15 residues.

CDR3 in DNA: TGTGCCAGCTCACCAAGGGACAGGGAGACAGGTGAAGCTTTCTTT. Amino acids: CASSPRDRETGEAFF. The rearrangement links TRBV18 to TRBJ1-1, with 9 bases aligning to TRBD1. CDR1 and CDR2 (germline): KGHSH, LQKENI. V shed 2 bases, J shed 7 bases, and the junction held 8 bases outside the gene matches. The CDR3 length is 15 residues.

CDR3 region: CASSHAGDFYTEAFF. DNA for the CDR3: TGTGCCAGCAGCCACGCCGGGGACTTTTACACTGAAGCTTTCTTT. The genes are TRBV3-1 (or the pseudogene TRBV3-2) and TRBJ1-1, with a tentative D call TRBD1 (5 bases). V was clipped by 3 bases and J by 3 bases, with 14 bases between them. The germline CDR1 and CDR2 sequences are LGHDT and YNNKEL (reference sequence). The CDR3 spans 15 residues.

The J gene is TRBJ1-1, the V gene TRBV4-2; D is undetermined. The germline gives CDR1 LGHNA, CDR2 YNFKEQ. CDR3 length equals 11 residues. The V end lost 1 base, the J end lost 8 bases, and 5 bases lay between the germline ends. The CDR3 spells CASSQGREAFF. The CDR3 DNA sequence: TGTGCCAGCAGCCAAGGTCGCGAAGCTTTCTTT.